This T cell receptor (beta chain) comes out of a study of blood T cell repertoires in COVID-19. CDR1 is MNHEY, CDR2 SVGAGI, per germline. V was clipped by 6 bases and J by 4 bases, with 12 bases between them. The CDR3 sequence is 13 residues long. The assay was immunoSEQ multiplex PCR, and TCRdb's table has in-frame clones only and misses some. Of around 270,000 clones in the sample, around 89% were seen once. The genes are TRBV6-5 and TRBJ1-2; D perhaps matches TRBD1 (5 bases). The sample taken for sequencing was peripheral blood. This receptor was taken from a man aged 35 to 55 with acute or convalescent COVID-19. CDR3 sequence (DNA): TGTGCCAGCAGACCGGGACTGCTCTATGGCTACACCTTC. Translating gives CASRPGLLYGYTF.